Listed here is a single T cell receptor (beta chain). Its antigen is not yet known. Base qualities are not at hand, and no much larger clone is one base apart. This specimen comes from a study of chemoradiotherapy in HPV16-positive cancers (dated by TCRdb to 2022 to 2024). Looking at the study overall: Candidate HPV-specific T-cell clones and common TCR motifs were defined through functional T-cell assays on cells from a couple of HPV16-positive patients. The study asked whether T-cell immunity to the HPV oncoproteins E6 and E7 changes during chemoradiotherapy and whether this immunity affects survival. Next, the candidate HPV-specific TCRs and motifs were followed in TCR repertoires from around 91 patients with HPV-related cancers.

The library was obtained by the immunoSEQ multiplex PCR assay. The table comes from immuneACCESS by way of TCRdb, which keeps in-frame sequences with V and J called. Part of the clones is missing from these tables; in studies checked, under half for an unresolved V gene and the rest for unknown reasons. The sample records around 62,000 clones, 85% to 90% of which are singletons. The top ten clonotypes cover around 4.4% of the sample. Spanning cysteine to phenylalanine, the CDR3 consists of 14 amino acids. The retained sequence is limited to the CDR3, 42 bases, with the frame set at the first base. CDR1 SGHRS and CDR2 YFSETQ are derived from the germline V gene. V is pared back by 4 bases and J by 5 bases, with 15 bases lying between the germline termini. Study-wide conclusions, independent of this receptor: Only a couple of HPV16-positive patients were used to derive the functional definition of HPV-specific T cells, and the survival association was reported for HPV16-positive patients. Expansion of candidate HPV-specific clones and E7-related TCR motifs was observed in the tumor microenvironment during treatment, whereas no such expansion was observed for non-HPV-specific T cells. In HPV16-positive patients, expansion of HPV-responsive T cells during chemoradiotherapy was found to be associated with improved recurrence-free survival.

Repertoires were sampled repeatedly over the course of chemoradiotherapy, so clonal expansion could be followed in the tumor microenvironment. The rearranged segments are TRBV5-1 and TRBJ2-5; TRBD1 is perhaps the D gene, given 6 matching bases. The TCR was taken from a human donor with HPV-associated anogenital cancer. The material was blood, obtained from a patient who underwent chemoradiotherapy. The DNA reads TGCGCCAGCAGCCCCGGACAGTCTCGGGAGACCCAGTACTTC. Its translation is CASSPGQSRETQYF.